Below, 4 T cell receptor beta chains from the same sample are listed, as sequenced in a study of shared clonotypes between healthy human individuals. The assay was immunoSEQ multiplex PCR, and TCRdb's table has in-frame clones only and misses some. The sample lists a few hundred thousand clones; roughly 97% were seen once. Sequenced: naive CD4+ T cells sorted from blood. The subset is: CD45RA+ positively selected. The receptor set was obtained from a woman between 25 and 40 years old in good health.

Comment on this clone: One junction end disagrees with the germline gene, perhaps due to a read error. The genes are TRBV5-1 and TRBJ2-5; 7 bases agree with TRBD2. The CDR3 runs to 16 residues. CDR1 and CDR2 from the germline V gene are SGHRS and YFSETQ. CDR3 sequence (DNA): TGCACCAGCAGCCGAATCGGGGCGGGAGATCAAGAGACCCAGTACTTC. Translating it yields CTSSRIGAGDQETQYF.

This sequence joins TRBV10-1 and TRBJ2-3; D is unclear. The CDR3 loop spans 13 amino acids. Germline V gene sequence: CDR1 WNHNN, CDR2 SYGVQD (reference sequence). The ends were cut back, 2 bases at V and 3 bases at J, with 6 bases in the middle. CDR3 sequence reads: CASSERWTDTQYF. CDR3 coding DNA: TGCGCCAGCAGTGAGAGGTGGACAGATACGCAGTATTTT.

The CDR3 spells CASSYSKAQGQETQYF. As DNA, the CDR3 is TGTGCCAGCAGTTACTCGAAGGCCCAGGGGCAAGAGACCCAGTACTTC. V usage is TRBV6-5 and J usage is TRBJ2-5; TRBD1 is a possible D gene (6 bases). The V end was cut by 0 bases, the J end by 2 bases, with 13 bases between. The CDR3 is made up of 16 amino acids. Germline loops: CDR1 MNHEY, CDR2 SVGAGI.

The chain employs TRBV28 and TRBJ2-3, with 7 bases fitting TRBD2. The CDR3 has 20 amino acids. The junction had 20 bases not matched to a gene; V was cut back by 4 bases and J by 1 base. In germline, CDR1 is MDHEN, CDR2 SYDVKM. CDR3 sequence (DNA): TGTGCCAGCAGTTCCCCCTGGGGGACTACCTTACATCGAGGCACAGATACGCAGTATTTT. Residues: CASSSPWGTTLHRGTDTQYF.